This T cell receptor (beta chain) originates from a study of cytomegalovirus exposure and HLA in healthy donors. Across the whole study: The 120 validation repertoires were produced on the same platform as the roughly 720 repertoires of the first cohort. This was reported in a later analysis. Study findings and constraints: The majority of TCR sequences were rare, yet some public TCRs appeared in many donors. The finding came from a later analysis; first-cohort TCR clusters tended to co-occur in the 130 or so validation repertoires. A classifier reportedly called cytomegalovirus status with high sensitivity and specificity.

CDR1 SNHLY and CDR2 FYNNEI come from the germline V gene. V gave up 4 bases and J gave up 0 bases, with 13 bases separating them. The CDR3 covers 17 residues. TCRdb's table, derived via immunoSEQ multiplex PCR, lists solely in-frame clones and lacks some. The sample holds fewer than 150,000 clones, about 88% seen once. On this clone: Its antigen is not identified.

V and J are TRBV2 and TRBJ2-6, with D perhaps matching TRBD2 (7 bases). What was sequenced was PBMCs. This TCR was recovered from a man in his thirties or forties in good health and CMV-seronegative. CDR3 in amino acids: CASSVGGLSSGANVLTF. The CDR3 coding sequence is TGTGCCAGCAGTGTGGGGGGGCTGAGCTCTGGGGCCAACGTCCTGACTTTC.